The present T cell receptor (beta chain) was sequenced within a study of response to subunit inactivated influenza vaccine. CDR3 length: 20 residues. The V end was cut by 5 bases, the J end by 3 bases, with 32 bases between. CDR1 and CDR2 (germline): SGHVS, FQNEAQ. Overall study findings and caveats: Researchers suggested that each seasonal influenza vaccination recruits few new T cells.

This clonotype was detected many times. The antigen is unknown. TCRdb re-analysed the RT-PCR reads in MiXCR, keeping a single row per CDR3 protein. The sample carries about 240,000 distinct CDR3 sequences, 12% recorded once. The gene calls are TRBV7-8 and TRBJ2-7; TRBD2 might be the D (5 bases). This TCR came from a man between 45 and 60 years old who received an inactivated influenza vaccine. The material sequenced was non-naive T cells sorted from PBMCs, taken less than 15 days before vaccination. The chain's CDR3 is CASSPNRMQRTRLRDYEQYF. The CDR3 coding sequence is TGTGCCAGCAGCCCCAATCGAATGCAGCGTACGAGACTAAGAGACTACGAGCAGTACTTC.